A selection of T cell receptor beta chains follows, all from one sample in a study of blood T cells in healthy people across ages. TCRdb ran MiXCR on the 5' RACE reads and lists one entry per CDR3 protein. The table includes 800,000 to 1,300,000 distinct CDR3 sequences, under 30% detected once. These data were likewise used in another study, on T cells of mothers and their children.

Sequencing used blood. The origin of the receptors is a girl aged 2-10 years in good health. The CDR3 runs from the conserved cysteine through the conserved F or W. A D gene is named only where the DNA matches it firmly. Size values are once, few and many counts, or a class for expanded clones, and some rows have none.

V: TRBV15; D: NA; size: NA; J: TRBJ2-3; DNA: TGTGCCACCAGCAGAGATAAGGGTACCGTCACGCAGTATTTT; CDR3: CATSRDKGTVTQYF
V: TRBV12-3/TRBV12-4; D: TRBD1; size: NA; J: TRBJ2-2; DNA: TGTGCCAGCAGTCTGTGGGCCCAGGGGGCCGGGGAGCTGTTTTTT; CDR3: CASSLWAQGAGELFF
V: TRBV11-3; D: TRBD1; size: few; J: TRBJ2-6; DNA: TGTGCCAGCAGCTCGAGCAGGGGGAAAGTAACTGGGGCCAACGTCCTGACTTTC; CDR3: CASSSSRGKVTGANVLTF
V: TRBV3-1; D: NA; size: few; J: TRBJ1-1; DNA: TGTGCCAGCAGCCAAGTAGAGATAGACAGAAGTTTT; CDR3: CASSQVEIDRSF
V: TRBV29-1; D: NA; size: few; J: TRBJ1-2; DNA: TGCAGCGTTGTCCAGACGGGGTACTATGGCTACACCTTC; CDR3: CSVVQTGYYGYTF
V: TRBV12-5; D: NA; size: few; J: TRBJ2-6; DNA: TGTGCTAGTGGTACTGACACCGACTCTGGGGCCAACGTCCTGACTTTC; CDR3: CASGTDTDSGANVLTF
V: TRBV24-1; D: NA; size: few; J: TRBJ2-5; DNA: TGTGCCACCAGTGCCCAACAGGGTGGTCAAGAGACCCAGTACTTC; CDR3: CATSAQQGGQETQYF
V: TRBV29-1; D: NA; size: NA; J: TRBJ2-1; DNA: TGCAGCGTTGAAACGTCAGGCGAGCAGTTCTTC; CDR3: CSVETSGEQFF
V: TRBV29-1; D: NA; size: few; J: TRBJ2-2; DNA: TGCAGCGGGACCGAGGGGACCGGGGAGCTGTTCTTT; CDR3: CSGTEGTGELFF
V: TRBV5-1; D: TRBD1; size: NA; J: TRBJ1-2; DNA: TGCGCCAGCAGCTCGACAGGGTTCAATGGCTACACCTTC; CDR3: CASSSTGFNGYTF
V: TRBV7-3; D: TRBD2; size: few; J: TRBJ2-1; DNA: TGTGCCAGCAGCTTAATTGCGGGGGGTACCTACAATGAGCAGTTCTTC; CDR3: CASSLIAGGTYNEQFF
V: TRBV28; D: NA; size: few; J: TRBJ2-6; DNA: TGTGCCAGCAGTTTATCCAGGGCGGGGGCCAACGTCCTGACTTTC; CDR3: CASSLSRAGANVLTF
V: TRBV24-1; D: NA; size: NA; J: TRBJ2-5; DNA: TGTGCCACCAGTGAGATGTTTGGAAACTCAGAGACCCAGTACTTC; CDR3: CATSEMFGNSETQYF
V: TRBV3-1; D: NA; size: few; J: TRBJ2-5; DNA: TGTGCCAGCAGCCAAGTTCGGGGAGGAGAGACCCAGTACTTC; CDR3: CASSQVRGGETQYF
V: TRBV20-1; D: TRBD2; size: few; J: TRBJ2-1; DNA: TGCAGTGCTTTAGCGGGAGGGAGCTCCTACAATGAGCAGTTCTTC; CDR3: CSALAGGSSYNEQFF
V: TRBV6-5; D: NA; size: few; J: TRBJ1-1; DNA: TGTGCCAGCTTCAGAGGAACTGAAGCTTTCTTT; CDR3: CASFRGTEAFF
V: TRBV7-9; D: NA; size: once; J: TRBJ1-2; DNA: TGTGCCAGCAGCCCATCCCCACAGTTCTATGGCTACACCTTC; CDR3: CASSPSPQFYGYTF
V: TRBV2; D: NA; size: NA; J: TRBJ2-3; DNA: TGTGCCAGCAGTGAACGGGACTTTCTCGGAGATACGCAGTATTTT; CDR3: CASSERDFLGDTQYF
V: TRBV7-9; D: NA; size: few; J: TRBJ2-5; DNA: TGTGCCAGCAGCTTTGACCCGGGGGAGACCCAGTACTTC; CDR3: CASSFDPGETQYF
V: TRBV29-1; D: NA; size: few; J: TRBJ1-3; DNA: TGCAGCGTGGGAAGAACAGGCTCTGGAAACACCATATATTTT; CDR3: CSVGRTGSGNTIYF
V: TRBV28; D: NA; size: NA; J: TRBJ2-7; DNA: TGTGCCAGCAGGGGGGAGTCCCCCTACGAGCAGTACTTC; CDR3: CASRGESPYEQYF
V: TRBV6-5; D: NA; size: few; J: TRBJ2-1; DNA: TGTGCCAGCAGCCTCAACGGGCAGGAGCAGTTCTTC; CDR3: CASSLNGQEQFF
V: TRBV5-1; D: TRBD2; size: NA; J: TRBJ2-3; DNA: TGCGCCAGCAGCCCCTTAAAGCGGGAGTTACAAGATACGCAGTATTTT; CDR3: CASSPLKRELQDTQYF
V: TRBV20-1; D: TRBD2; size: many; J: TRBJ2-3; DNA: TGCAGTGCTAGAAATCCCCCGGGGGGGCTCACAGATACGCAGTATTTT; CDR3: CSARNPPGGLTDTQYF
V: TRBV29-1; D: NA; size: NA; J: TRBJ2-3; DNA: TGCAGCGCCATACCGGGCCTCACAGATACGCAGTATTTT; CDR3: CSAIPGLTDTQYF
V: TRBV5-1; D: TRBD2; size: NA; J: TRBJ2-5; DNA: TGCGCCAGCAGGTATTGGGGGGGAGCCAAAGAGACCCAGTACTTC; CDR3: CASRYWGGAKETQYF
V: TRBV12-3/TRBV12-4; D: NA; size: NA; J: TRBJ1-1; DNA: TGTGCCAGTTGGGGGGATCCCTGGTCCGCGAACACTGAAGCTTTCTTT; CDR3: CASWGDPWSANTEAFF
V: TRBV7-7; D: NA; size: NA; J: TRBJ2-2; DNA: TGTGCTAGCAGCTTAGCGCGGGCGACCGGGGAGCTGTTTTTT; CDR3: CASSLARATGELFF
V: TRBV5-1; D: NA; size: NA; J: TRBJ1-2; DNA: TGCGCCAGCAGCCAGGGACCGAACTCTGGCTACACCTTC; CDR3: CASSQGPNSGYTF
V: TRBV7-2; D: NA; size: few; J: TRBJ2-5; DNA: TGTGCCAGCAGCCGGAGCGGCCTTCTGTACCAAGAGACCCAGTACTTC; CDR3: CASSRSGLLYQETQYF
V: TRBV12-3/TRBV12-4; D: NA; size: many; J: TRBJ2-7; DNA: TGTGCCAGCAGTTTAGGAGGGATCGAGCAGTACTTC; CDR3: CASSLGGIEQYF
V: TRBV7-9; D: TRBD2; size: few; J: TRBJ2-5; DNA: TGTGCCAGCAGCAAACCTAGCGGGGCTCTTCAAGAGACCCAGTACTTC; CDR3: CASSKPSGALQETQYF
V: TRBV28; D: TRBD2; size: few; J: TRBJ2-5; DNA: TGTGCCAGCAGTTTTTACTTCGGGGGGGGAGTAAAAACCCAGTACTTC; CDR3: CASSFYFGGGVKTQYF
V: TRBV4-2; D: NA; size: few; J: TRBJ2-1; DNA: TGTGCCAGCGGCCAAGATGGGTCAGGAGCCTACAATGAGCAGTTCTTC; CDR3: CASGQDGSGAYNEQFF
V: TRBV20-1; D: TRBD2; size: many; J: TRBJ2-1; DNA: TGCAGTGCTCAGTCCCTGTCGAGCGGGAGCTACAATGAGCAGTTCTTC; CDR3: CSAQSLSSGSYNEQFF
V: TRBV9; D: TRBD2; size: medium-sized; J: TRBJ2-5; DNA: TGTGCCAGCAGCGTAGGCGGGAGAGGGGAGACCCAGTACTTC; CDR3: CASSVGGRGETQYF
V: TRBV20-1; D: NA; size: NA; J: TRBJ2-1; DNA: TGCAGTGCTAGAGATTCTCAGGGAAGTTTCGTCAATGAGCAGTTCTTC; CDR3: CSARDSQGSFVNEQFF
V: TRBV27; D: TRBD2; size: NA; J: TRBJ2-3; DNA: TGTGCCAGCAGTCCGATTAGCGGGAGCACAGATACGCAGTATTTT; CDR3: CASSPISGSTDTQYF
V: TRBV7-2; D: NA; size: NA; J: TRBJ2-7; DNA: TGTGCCAGCAGCGTAACAGGGATCCCCTACGAGCAGTACTTC; CDR3: CASSVTGIPYEQYF
V: TRBV12-3/TRBV12-4; D: TRBD1; size: NA; J: TRBJ1-5; DNA: TGTGCCAGCAGTTTAGGACAGGGAGGCCCTCAGCCCCAGCATTTT; CDR3: CASSLGQGGPQPQHF
V: TRBV20-1; D: TRBD2; size: once; J: TRBJ2-1; DNA: TGCAGTGCTACCGGGACTAATATCTACAATGAGCAGTTCTTC; CDR3: CSATGTNIYNEQFF
V: TRBV5-1; D: NA; size: few; J: TRBJ2-6; DNA: TGCGCCAGCAGCTTGCAGACTTCTGGGGCCAACGTCCTGACTTTC; CDR3: CASSLQTSGANVLTF
V: TRBV7-2; D: TRBD2; size: NA; J: TRBJ2-3; DNA: TGTGCCAGCAGCTCACTAGCGGGGGTCCCAGATGCGCAGTATTTT; CDR3: CASSSLAGVPDAQYF
V: TRBV6-2/TRBV6-3; D: TRBD1; size: NA; J: TRBJ2-5; DNA: TGTGCCAGCAGTTCCACAGGGGCCGTCCAAGAGACCCAGTACTTC; CDR3: CASSSTGAVQETQYF
V: TRBV4-3; D: NA; size: few; J: TRBJ1-4; DNA: TGCGCCAGCAGCCAAGACAAGGGCGAAAAACTGTTTTTT; CDR3: CASSQDKGEKLFF
V: TRBV12-3/TRBV12-4; D: NA; size: NA; J: TRBJ1-3; DNA: TGTGCCAGTACGCAACAGACTGGAAACACCATATATTTT; CDR3: CASTQQTGNTIYF
V: TRBV20-1; D: TRBD1; size: NA; J: TRBJ2-7; DNA: TGCAGTGCTCGAGGGACAGGGGGGTACTACGAGCAGTACTTC; CDR3: CSARGTGGYYEQYF
V: TRBV7-8; D: TRBD1; size: NA; J: TRBJ1-2; DNA: TGTGCCAGCAGCCCTCTGGGGACAGGGGAGACCTTC; CDR3: CASSPLGTGETF
V: TRBV10-2; D: NA; size: NA; J: TRBJ2-5; DNA: TGCGCCAGCAGTTTTTTGCGGTCCCAAGAGACCCAGTACTTC; CDR3: CASSFLRSQETQYF
V: TRBV10-3; D: NA; size: few; J: TRBJ2-6; DNA: TGTGCCATCAGTGGAGACTCTGGGGCCAACGTCCTGACTTTC; CDR3: CAISGDSGANVLTF
V: TRBV13; D: NA; size: NA; J: TRBJ2-2; DNA: TGTGCCAGCAGCAACCTAGATCGGGGCCTCACCGGGGAGCTGTTTTTT; CDR3: CASSNLDRGLTGELFF
V: TRBV6-5; D: NA; size: NA; J: TRBJ1-6; DNA: TGTGCCAGCCACCGGGGGACAAAAAAGGATTCACCCCTCCACTTT; CDR3: CASHRGTKKDSPLHF
V: TRBV6-5; D: TRBD2; size: few; J: TRBJ2-5; DNA: TGTGCCAGCAGTTACTTGCGGGAGGGGTGGGAGACCCAGTACTTC; CDR3: CASSYLREGWETQYF
V: TRBV12-3/TRBV12-4; D: NA; size: few; J: TRBJ1-1; DNA: TGTGCCAGCAGGTTCTCTGGGAACACTGAAGCTTTCTTT; CDR3: CASRFSGNTEAFF
V: TRBV29-1; D: NA; size: NA; J: TRBJ1-1; DNA: TGCAGCGTTAGGGGGGCCGCGGGTAACACTGAAGCTTTCTTT; CDR3: CSVRGAAGNTEAFF
V: TRBV7-9; D: TRBD1; size: once; J: TRBJ1-2; DNA: TGTGCCAGCAGCAGCGCAGCGTGGGACAGGGAGGAGTATGGCTACACCTTC; CDR3: CASSSAAWDREEYGYTF
V: TRBV6-2/TRBV6-3; D: NA; size: few; J: TRBJ1-1; DNA: TGTGCCAGCAGTTACGGACTGGGCACTGAAGCTTTCTTT; CDR3: CASSYGLGTEAFF
V: TRBV6-1; D: NA; size: NA; J: TRBJ2-2; DNA: TGTGCCAGCAGCCGTACACTCCGAGGGGCGAACACCGGGGAGCTGTTTTTT; CDR3: CASSRTLRGANTGELFF
V: TRBV5-1; D: NA; size: NA; J: TRBJ1-2; DNA: TGCGCCAGCAGCTCGGAGGGGGACGGCTACACCTTC; CDR3: CASSSEGDGYTF
V: TRBV9; D: NA; size: NA; J: TRBJ2-7; DNA: TGTGCCAGCAGCACAGGGGGGGGCGTCCTCGACGAGCAGTACTTC; CDR3: CASSTGGGVLDEQYF